The subject of this entry is one T cell receptor (beta chain). The J segment lost 4 bases and the V segment lost 0 bases, leaving 0 bases of the junction unmatched. Germline CDR1 and CDR2: SGHAT and FQNNGV. The CDR3 loop spans 16 amino acids. This entry is derived from a study of blood T cell repertoires in COVID-19. Study overall: Samples of COVID-19 (acute and convalescent) were obtained from the United States, Italy and Spain.

In the original workflow: Reference gene primer amplification in the assay estimated nucleated cell counts. Clones were sequenced by immunoSEQ multiplex PCR, and TCRdb holds only the in-frame ones, with some missing. That table supplies the V and J calls and clone size; D and trimming were determined from the DNA. The repertoire consists of 200,000 to 250,000 clones, with about four fifths occurring once and the leading ten covering roughly 6.2%. Those enrolled, adults aged roughly 18 to 89 years, came from around 25 US areas. Each recovered donor of Cohort 3 presented with two negative PCRs, clearance, or symptom resolution.

V gene TRBV11-2 combines with J gene TRBJ2-1; 13 nucleotides align to TRBD2. This clonotype originated in a woman aged 35 to 49 who had recovered from COVID-19. The sample taken for sequencing was PBMCs or T cells enriched from blood (not recorded which). CDR3 DNA: TGTGCCAGCAGCTTAGAACTAGCGGGAGGGTACAATGAGCAGTTCTTC. Amino acids: CASSLELAGGYNEQFF.